This T cell receptor beta chain was sequenced during a study of Ad26.COV2.S vaccination and SARS-CoV-2 variants. Treatment defined: 19 received Ad26.COV2.S at low or high dose, single or two shots; 5 received placebo; per-sample allocation not given. On day 63 after the first injection, vaccine and placebo recipients gave samples. The CDR3 has 15 amino acids. Germline-derived CDR1 and CDR2 are SEHNR and FQNEAQ (reference sequence). V lost 2 bases, J lost 9 bases, and 7 bases stayed unmatched. Some clones are missing from TCRdb's copy, which holds only in-frame ones; the method was immunoSEQ multiplex PCR. The sample lists hundreds of thousands of clones; over 75% were seen once.

Sequences were derived from peripheral blood, sampled in a trial of Ad26.COV2.S vaccine versus placebo. This chain uses TRBV7-9 with TRBJ1-6, with 7 nucleotides matching TRBD1. This clonotype originated in a person between 18 and 65 years old who received the Ad26.COV2.S COVID-19 vaccine or a placebo. The DNA of the CDR3 is TGTGCCAGCAGCTTAAATTCCAGGGGGAGTTCACCCCTCCACTTT. Its protein is CASSLNSRGSSPLHF.